The TCR beta chain described here comes from a study of blood T cells in healthy people across ages. Study as a whole: Through template switching, about one barcoded beta molecule was captured per two T cells, as measured in model experiments. Study-level findings and limits: CMV status of donors was not determined, possibly confounding expanded clonotype changes.

Concerning this clonotype: Its specificity is unknown.

The second PCR ran roughly 6 to 11 cycles with a sample-barcoded 5' primer and J-beta primers. TCRdb itself ran the 5' RACE reads through MiXCR, one entry per CDR3 protein. The profile covers 1.5 million to 1.9 million distinct CDR3 sequences, with around 40% appearing a single time and under 5% taken by the ten largest. The CDR3 is made up of 14 amino acids. The V end lost 7 bases, the J end lost 1 base, and 12 bases lay between the germline ends. The V gene's germline CDR1 is MNHEY and CDR2 SVGAGI. This TCR derives from a woman younger than 35 in good health. The chain couples TRBV6-5 to TRBJ2-3; D gene unclear. The sample consisted of blood. For the CDR3, the DNA is TGTGCCAGCACCAGAAGCGCCCGCACAGATACGCAGTATTTT. It is translated as CASTRSARTDTQYF.